The 28 T cell receptor beta chains in this list originate from one sample, sequenced in a study of blood T cell repertoires in COVID-19. Repertoires were generated with immunoSEQ multiplex PCR, while TCRdb's copy carries only in-frame clones and drops some. The table lists 100,000 or so clones, 80% to 95% of them singletons. The sample taken for sequencing was peripheral blood. The receptors originated from a human donor with active COVID-19. The donor label of this sample is uncertain.

The rearrangement uses TRBV5-1 and TRBJ2-5; TRBD2 matches at 7 bases. The CDR3 has 15 residues. The germline V gene encodes CDR1 SGHRS and CDR2 YFSETQ. V shed 4 bases, J shed 2 bases, and the junction held 8 bases outside the gene matches. The CDR3 loop reads CASSRWEGLQETQYF. The CDR3 DNA is TGCGCCAGCAGCCGGTGGGAGGGACTGCAAGAGACCCAGTACTTC.

The V and J genes are TRBV28 and TRBJ2-5; possible D gene TRBD1, 6 bases. Trimming cost V 6 bases and J 4 bases, with 24 bases left between them. The germline V gene has CDR1 MDHEN and CDR2 SYDVKM. The CDR3 is made up of 17 amino acids. CDR3 DNA: TGTGCCAGCAGCAAATTTAGCCCCTACAGGGCCCCAGAGACCCAGTACTTC. Its protein product is CASSKFSPYRAPETQYF.

This chain uses TRBV5-1 with TRBJ1-1; maybe TRBD1 (6 bases). CDR1 and CDR2 (germline): SGHRS, YFSETQ. Trimming took 3 bases from V and 3 from J, leaving 9 bases between them. CDR3 size: 13 residues. CDR3 amino acids: CASSSAGDTEAFF. For the CDR3, the DNA is TGCGCCAGCAGCTCGGCAGGGGACACTGAAGCTTTCTTT.

The chain is built from TRBV2 and TRBJ2-5, with 12 bases aligning to TRBD1. Unmatched junction bases numbered 10, after V lost 6 bases and J lost 5 bases. There are 16 residues in the CDR3. Germline V gene data show CDR1 as SNHLY and CDR2 as FYNNEI. CDR3 nucleotide sequence: TGTGCCAGCAGGCTTAAAGGGGACAGGGGGCTTGAGACCCAGTACTTC. This encodes CASRLKGDRGLETQYF.

The rearrangement links TRBV6-1 to TRBJ2-5; TRBD2 matches 13 bases. Germline lookup yields CDR1 MNHNS and CDR2 SASEGT. The ends lost 2 bases at V and 2 bases at J; junction bases unmatched: 8. The CDR3 is 18 residues long. The CDR3 sequence is CASSENPGTSGDQETQYF. CDR3 sequence (DNA): TGTGCCAGCAGTGAAAACCCCGGGACTAGCGGGGATCAAGAGACCCAGTACTTC.

The genes are TRBV12-3 or TRBV12-4 and TRBJ2-5; D gene unclear. The germline V and J ends were trimmed by 6 bases and 4 bases, with 6 bases remaining between them. This CDR3 has 11 amino acids. CDR3 coding DNA: TGTGCCAGCAGCGTCAGAGAGACCCAGTACTTC. It codes for CASSVRETQYF.

The chain employs TRBV7-8 and TRBJ2-5; D gene uncertain. Trimming shortened V by 1 base and J by 0 bases, and 15 bases separated the two germline ends. The germline CDR1 and CDR2 sequences are SGHVS and FQNEAQ. This CDR3 has 17 amino acids. CDR3 amino acids: CASSLGSVAAHQETQYF. CDR3 DNA sequence: TGTGCCAGCAGCTTAGGTTCCGTGGCGGCGCACCAAGAGACCCAGTACTTC.

In nucleotides, the CDR3 is TGTGCCAGCAGCTCGGGGTTTGGGCCCGGGGAGACCCAGTACTTC. As protein: CASSSGFGPGETQYF. The gene calls are TRBV3-1 (or the pseudogene TRBV3-2) and TRBJ2-5; D possibly corresponds to TRBD2 (5 bases). The ends were cut back, 5 bases at V and 5 bases at J, with 18 bases in the middle. The CDR3 is 15 amino acids. In germline, CDR1 is LGHDT, CDR2 YNNKEL (reference sequence).

This clone is termed medium-sized. The chain employs TRBV6-2 or TRBV6-3 and TRBJ1-2; tentatively, D is TRBD1 (6 bases). V lost 0 bases and J 5 bases, leaving 10 bases between the germline ends. Germline V gives CDR1 MNHEY, CDR2 SVGEGT. CDR3 length: 14 residues. CDR3 nucleotide sequence: TGTGCCAGCAGTTACTCCGGGCAGGGGTATGGCTACACCTTC. Translation: CASSYSGQGYGYTF.

The CDR3 DNA reads TGTGCCAGCAGCTCGCGAGGGACTAGCGGGGGCCCGGGACCAGAGACCCAGTACTTC. It encodes CASSSRGTSGGPGPETQYF. The rearrangement links TRBV5-6 to TRBJ2-5; TRBD2 agrees at 14 bases. Germline CDR1 is SGHDT and CDR2 is YYEEEE. Trimming at V came to 3 bases and at J to 4 bases, leaving 14 bases not matched to a gene. The CDR3 length is 19 residues. Together with reference TRBV5-6 and TRBJ2-5, the CDR3 gives the full variable domain: DAGVTQSPTHLIKTRGQQVTLRCSPKSGHDTVSWYQQALGQGPQFIFQYYEEEERQRGNFPDRFSGHQFPNYSSELNVNALLLGDSALYLCASSSRGTSGGPGPETQYFGPGTRLLVL.

This rearrangement joins TRBV6-4 to TRBJ1-6; 9 bases map to TRBD1. Germline V gives CDR1 MRHNA, CDR2 SNTAGT. The CDR3 spans 20 residues. J was trimmed by 4 bases and V by 9 bases; bases with no gene match: 22. The CDR3 region has the DNA TGTGCCAGACGGAGAAATGGGGACAGGGAGGAATCGTGGTATAATTCACCCCTCCACTTT. Translating gives CARRRNGDREESWYNSPLHF.

The chain carries TRBV5-8 and TRBJ2-5; tentatively, D is TRBD2 (6 bases). This CDR3 has 12 amino acids. Germline V gives CDR1 SGHTS, CDR2 YDEGEE. Trimming pared 1 base from V and 5 bases from J, leaving 6 bases between. CDR3 sequence (DNA): TGTGCCAGCAGCTTGCGGGAGGAGACCCAGTACTTC. Translation: CASSLREETQYF. Based on the CDR3 plus reference TRBV5-8 and TRBJ2-5, the full variable domain is EAGVTQSPTHLIKTRGQQATLRCSPISGHTSVYWYQQALGLGLQFLLWYDEGEERNRGNFPPRFSGRQFPNYSSELNVNALELEDSALYLCASSLREETQYFGPGTRLLVL.

This sequence joins TRBV9 and TRBJ2-3, with 7 bases aligning to TRBD1. Germline V lookup: CDR1 SGDLS, CDR2 YYNGEE. The CDR3 spans 14 residues. V was pared by 3 bases and J by 4 bases, with 5 bases of the junction left unmatched. The CDR3 bases are TGTGCCAGCAGCGGAGGGGGCGCCGCAGATACGCAGTATTTT. Translation gives CASSGGGAADTQYF.

This rearrangement joins TRBV5-1 to TRBJ1-6; TRBD1 is a possible D gene (6 bases). The CDR3 is 19 amino acids. Germline assignment: CDR1 SGHRS and CDR2 YFSETQ. V was trimmed by 0 bases and J by 0 bases, leaving 16 bases between them. Here the CDR3 DNA reads TGCGCCAGCAGCTTGGCTGGGGGAGACAGGAGCTCCTATAATTCACCCCTCCACTTT. Its protein product is CASSLAGGDRSSYNSPLHF.

The V call is TRBV18, the J call TRBJ2-1; the match to TRBD2 covers 15 bases. The V and J ends lost 3 bases and 5 bases, in that order; junction bases with no gene match: 5. The germline V gene encodes CDR1 KGHSH and CDR2 LQKENI. This CDR3 contains 17 residues. The CDR3 reads CASSPPGLAGGDNEQFF. CDR3 sequence (DNA): TGTGCCAGCTCACCGCCCGGACTAGCGGGGGGGGACAATGAGCAGTTCTTC.

This clone was counted once. The gene calls are TRBV29-1 and TRBJ2-3; a weak D match, TRBD1 (6 bases). Germline CDR1 reads SQVTM; CDR2 reads ANQGSEA. The CDR3 is made up of 14 amino acids. Trimming removed 4 bases from V and 0 bases from J, with 11 bases in between. In nucleotides, the CDR3 is TGCAGCGTTGGGCGAACAGGGAGCACAGATACGCAGTATTTT. Residues: CSVGRTGSTDTQYF.

The chain is built from TRBV2 and TRBJ2-7; 11 bases match TRBD2. V trimming: 0 bases; J trimming: 5 bases; junction bases outside the gene matches: 3. The CDR3 totals 15 residues. CDR1 and CDR2 from the germline V gene are SNHLY and FYNNEI. CDR3 residues: CASSEALAGGHEQYF. The CDR3 nucleotides read TGTGCCAGCAGTGAAGCGCTAGCGGGGGGACACGAGCAGTACTTC.

The chain joins TRBV14 to TRBJ2-1, with D possibly being TRBD2 (5 bases). Trimming removed 0 bases from V and 1 base from J, with 10 bases in between. This CDR3 has 16 residues. CDR1 SGHDN and CDR2 FVKESK come from the germline V gene. The CDR3 here is CASSQDLRGSYNEQFF. CDR3 coding DNA: TGTGCCAGCAGCCAAGATCTACGCGGGTCCTACAATGAGCAGTTCTTC.

This rearrangement joins TRBV18 to TRBJ2-5; unclear D gene. V lost 3 bases and J 4 bases, leaving 9 bases between the germline ends. This CDR3 has 13 amino acids. The germline V gene has CDR1 KGHSH and CDR2 LQKENI. The CDR3 DNA reads as TGTGCCAGCTCACCGAGGCATCGAGAGACCCAGTACTTC. Amino acid sequence: CASSPRHRETQYF.

J is TRBJ1-1 and V is TRBV10-2; no firm D call. The CDR3 runs 13 residues. Trimming left V 4 bases short and J 7 bases short, with 13 bases between. Germline V gives CDR1 WSHSY, CDR2 SAAADI. The CDR3 DNA is TGCGCCAGCAGTGGGGTAAGAGGTGGTGAAGCTTTCTTT. Protein product: CASSGVRGGEAFF.

The rearrangement uses TRBV6-1 and TRBJ2-6; a weak D match, TRBD1 (5 bases). Trimming stripped 1 base from V and 0 bases from J, with 13 bases between. This CDR3 region has 18 residues. CDR1 is MNHNS, CDR2 SASEGT, per germline. The CDR3 reads CASSEEDSYYSGANVLTF. CDR3 DNA: TGTGCCAGCAGTGAAGAAGACAGTTATTACTCTGGGGCCAACGTCCTGACTTTC.

This chain connects TRBV3-1 (or the pseudogene TRBV3-2) to TRBJ2-7, with a possible D match to TRBD2 (6 bases). The CDR3 contains 18 residues. Trimming shortened V by 1 base and J by 0 bases, and 19 bases separated the two germline ends. Germline CDR1 and CDR2: LGHDT and YNNKEL (reference sequence). The CDR3: CASSQGGGIGLSSYEQYF. DNA for the CDR3: TGTGCCAGCAGCCAAGGAGGAGGGATCGGCCTCTCCTCCTACGAGCAGTACTTC.

This clone was detected a few times. The rearrangement joins TRBV21-1 to TRBJ2-3; TRBD2, the table's D call, was not compared with the DNA. TRBV21-1 is deemed a pseudogene. The CDR3 loop spans 13 amino acids. The CDR3 coding sequence is TGTGCCAGCCCGACTAGCGGCACAGATACGCAGTATTTT. It is translated as CASPTSGTDTQYF.

The chain couples TRBV28 to TRBJ1-5; D uncertain. There are 14 residues in the CDR3. Germline-derived CDR1 and CDR2 are MDHEN and SYDVKM. With 5 bases removed from V and 0 bases from J, the gap between germline ends came to 8 bases. The chain's CDR3 is CASSKQNSNQPQHF. CDR3 nucleotide sequence: TGTGCCAGCAGTAAGCAAAATAGCAATCAGCCCCAGCATTTT.

The J gene is TRBJ2-7, the V gene TRBV9; D might be TRBD1 (6 bases). The CDR3 is 14 residues long. Germline V gives CDR1 SGDLS, CDR2 YYNGEE. V was shortened by 3 bases and J by 4 bases, with 14 bases between the two germline ends. This chain's CDR3 is CASSAQSTGYEQYF. CDR3 nucleotides: TGTGCCAGCAGCGCCCAATCTACAGGGTACGAGCAGTACTTC.

V and J are TRBV9 and TRBJ2-1, with 7 bases fitting TRBD1. The CDR3 spans 13 residues. CDR1 and CDR2 (germline): SGDLS, YYNGEE. V was pared by 3 bases and J by 9 bases, with 6 bases of the junction left unmatched. CDR3 nucleotide sequence: TGTGCCAGCAGCGACATAACAGGGGTTGAGCAGTTCTTC. This encodes CASSDITGVEQFF.

J is TRBJ2-7 and V is TRBV9; 7 bases map to TRBD1. The CDR3 has 14 amino acids. V dropped 4 bases and J dropped 2; count of bases not matched to a gene: 6. Germline CDR1 is SGDLS and CDR2 is YYNGEE. In nucleotides, the CDR3 is TGTGCCAGCAGCCCGGCCCAGGGGGCCTACGAGCAGTACTTC. Protein sequence: CASSPAQGAYEQYF.

The chain recombines TRBV7-2 with TRBJ2-7; 9 positions match TRBD1. J gave up 6 bases and V 1 base, and 4 bases lay outside the gene matches. The CDR3 covers 14 residues. Germline V gene lookup returns CDR1 SGHTA and CDR2 FQGNSA. The CDR3 nucleotides read TGTGCCAGCAGCTTAGGGGGACAGGGCCGCGAGCAGTACTTC. It encodes CASSLGGQGREQYF.